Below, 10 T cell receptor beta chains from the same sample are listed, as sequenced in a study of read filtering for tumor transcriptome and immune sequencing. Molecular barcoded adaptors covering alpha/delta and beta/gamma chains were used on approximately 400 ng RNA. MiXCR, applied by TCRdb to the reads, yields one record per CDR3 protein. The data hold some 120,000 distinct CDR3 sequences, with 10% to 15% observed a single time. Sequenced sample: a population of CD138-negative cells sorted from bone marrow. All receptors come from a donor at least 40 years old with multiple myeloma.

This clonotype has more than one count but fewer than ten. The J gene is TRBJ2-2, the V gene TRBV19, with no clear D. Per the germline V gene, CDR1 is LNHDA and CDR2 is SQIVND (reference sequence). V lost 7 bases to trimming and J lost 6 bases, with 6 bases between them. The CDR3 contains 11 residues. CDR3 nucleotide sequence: TGTGCCAGTATGACGGCCGGGGAGCTGTTTTTT. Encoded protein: CASMTAGELFF. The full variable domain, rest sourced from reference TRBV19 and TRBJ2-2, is DGGITQSPKYLFRKEGQNVTLSCEQNLNHDAMYWYRQDPGQGLRLIYYSQIVNDFQKGDIAEGYSVSREKKESFPLTVTSAQKNPTAFYLCASMTAGELFFGEGSRLTVL.

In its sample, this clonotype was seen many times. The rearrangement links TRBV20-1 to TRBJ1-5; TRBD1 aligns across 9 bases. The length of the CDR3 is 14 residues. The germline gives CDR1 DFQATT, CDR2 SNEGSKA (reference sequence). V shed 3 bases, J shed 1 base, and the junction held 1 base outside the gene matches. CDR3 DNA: TGCAGTGCTAGGACAGGGGGGAGCAATCAGCCCCAGCATTTT. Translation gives CSARTGGSNQPQHF.

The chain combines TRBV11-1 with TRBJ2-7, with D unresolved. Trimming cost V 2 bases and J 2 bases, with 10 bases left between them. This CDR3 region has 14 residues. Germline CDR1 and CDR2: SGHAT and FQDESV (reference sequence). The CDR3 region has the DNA TGTGCCAGCAGCTTATTGGCGGAGACCTACGAGCAGTACTTC. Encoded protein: CASSLLAETYEQYF.

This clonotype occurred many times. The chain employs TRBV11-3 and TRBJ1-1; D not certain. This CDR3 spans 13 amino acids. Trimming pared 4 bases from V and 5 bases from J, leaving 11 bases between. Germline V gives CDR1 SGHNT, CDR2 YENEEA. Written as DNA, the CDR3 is TGTGCCAGCAGCTCCCCCCCGGGGACTGAAGCTTTCTTT. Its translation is CASSSPPGTEAFF.

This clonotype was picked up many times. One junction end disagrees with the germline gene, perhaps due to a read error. The CDR3 DNA reads as TGTGCCAGCAGCTTTCTAGAGACCCAGTACTTC. Encoded protein: CASSFLETQYF. This chain connects TRBV5-1 to TRBJ2-5; the D is unclear. CDR3 length equals 11 residues. The V gene's germline CDR1 is SGHRS and CDR2 YFSETQ.

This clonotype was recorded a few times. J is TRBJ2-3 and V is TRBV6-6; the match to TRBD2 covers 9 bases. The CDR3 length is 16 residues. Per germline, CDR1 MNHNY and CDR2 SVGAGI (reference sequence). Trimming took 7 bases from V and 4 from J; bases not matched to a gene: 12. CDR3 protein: CASTRSAGGAADTQYF. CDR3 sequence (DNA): TGTGCCAGCACGCGATCCGCGGGGGGGGCCGCAGATACGCAGTATTTT.

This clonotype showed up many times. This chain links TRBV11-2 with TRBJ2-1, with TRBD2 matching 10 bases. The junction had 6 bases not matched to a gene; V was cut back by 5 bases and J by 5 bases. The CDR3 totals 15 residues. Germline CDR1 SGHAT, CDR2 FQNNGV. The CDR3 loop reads CASSPVAGGNNEQFF. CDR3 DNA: TGTGCCAGCAGCCCCGTAGCGGGGGGAAACAATGAGCAGTTCTTC.

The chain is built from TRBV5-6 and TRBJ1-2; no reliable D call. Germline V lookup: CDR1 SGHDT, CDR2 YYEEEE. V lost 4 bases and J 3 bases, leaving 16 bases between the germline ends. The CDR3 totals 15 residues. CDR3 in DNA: TGTGCCAGCAGCCCCCTCCGCGACGGAGACTATGGCTACACCTTC. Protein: CASSPLRDGDYGYTF.

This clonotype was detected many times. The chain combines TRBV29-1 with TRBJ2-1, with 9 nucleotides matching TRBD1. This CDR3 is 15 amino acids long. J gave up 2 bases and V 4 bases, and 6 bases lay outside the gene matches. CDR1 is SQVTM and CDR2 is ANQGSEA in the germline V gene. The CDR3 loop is CSVVPGTGTYNEQFF. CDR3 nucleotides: TGCAGCGTTGTACCCGGGACAGGGACCTACAATGAGCAGTTCTTC.

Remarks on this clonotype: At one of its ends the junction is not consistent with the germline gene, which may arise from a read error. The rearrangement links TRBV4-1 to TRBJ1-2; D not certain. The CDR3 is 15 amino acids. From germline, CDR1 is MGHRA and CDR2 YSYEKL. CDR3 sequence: CASSQSPNGRYGYAF. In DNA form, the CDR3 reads TGCGCCAGCAGCCAGTCGCCAAACGGGCGCTATGGCTACGCCTTC.